Shown below are 29 T cell receptor beta chains from a single sample sequenced in a study of monozygotic twins with inflammatory bowel disease. Reanalyzing the 5' RACE reads, TCRdb keeps one entry per CDR3 protein, without DNA. The ten most abundant clones cover 7.4% of a sample with 80,000 or so distinct CDR3 sequences. Sequenced sample: blood. The receptors come from a human donor with ulcerative colitis or Crohn's disease, or a healthy co-twin of an affected twin (not recorded which).

The chain recombines TRBV11-3 with TRBJ2-1. Germline CDR1 is SGHNT and CDR2 is YENEEA. The CDR3 contains 13 residues. The CDR3: CASSLENRDEQFF. Full variable domain (rest looked up from reference TRBV11-3 and TRBJ2-1): EAGVVQSPRYKIIEKKQPVAFWCNPISGHNTLYWYLQNLGQGPELLIRYENEEAVDDSQLPKDRFSAERLKGVDSTLKIQPAELGDSAVYLCASSLENRDEQFFGPGTRLTVL.

V is TRBV5-1 and J is TRBJ2-3; the D gene TCRdb calls, TRBD2, cannot be checked with no DNA. Looked up from germline, CDR1 is SGHRS and CDR2 is YFSETQ. This CDR3 contains 16 residues. The CDR3 reads CASSPPSGGATDTQYF.

The CDR3 here is CSVDSYRTTNTEAFF. The chain links TRBV29-1 to TRBJ1-1. Germline CDR1 and CDR2: SQVTM and ANQGSEA. The CDR3 covers 15 residues.

This chain joins TRBV25-1 and TRBJ2-1; TCRdb indicates TRBD2, and absent DNA this call remains unverified. Germline CDR1 MGHDK, CDR2 SYGVNS. The CDR3 has 15 residues. This chain's CDR3 is CASASGTRSYNEQFF.

This chain uses TRBV2 with TRBJ1-6. The CDR3 consists of 16 residues. From germline, CDR1 is SNHLY and CDR2 FYNNEI. CDR3 sequence: CASSKTRILLNSPLHF.

The rearrangement joins TRBV7-8 to TRBJ2-1; TCRdb's D call of TRBD1 is untestable without DNA. The germline CDR1 and CDR2 sequences are SGHVS and FQNEAQ. This CDR3 has 16 amino acids. The CDR3 here is CASSFSGGVSYNEQFF.

The chain links TRBV7-6 to TRBJ2-3; TCRdb returns TRBD2, unconfirmable since there is no DNA. The CDR3 length is 17 residues. Germline CDR1 SGHVS, CDR2 FNYEAQ. The chain's CDR3 is CASSFASASGSTDTQYF.

CDR3 protein: CASSSERSQETQYF. This chain links TRBV7-9 with TRBJ2-5; TCRdb's D call, TRBD2, is unchecked because there is no DNA. The CDR3 is 14 amino acids. Germline loops: CDR1 SEHNR, CDR2 FQNEAQ (reference sequence). Using reference TRBV7-9 and TRBJ2-5 for the parts outside the CDR3, the full variable domain is DTGVSQNPRHKITKRGQNVTFRCDPISEHNRLYWYRQTLGQGPEFLTYFQNEAQLEKSRLLSDRFSAERPKGSFSTLEIQRTEQGDSAMYLCASSSERSQETQYFGPGTRLLVL.

The V and J genes are TRBV5-1 and TRBJ2-5; the D call of TRBD1 rests on TCRdb alone, since no DNA is present to check it. The CDR3 is 15 residues long. Germline values: CDR1 SGHRS, CDR2 YFSETQ. The CDR3 reads CASSLEGQGSETQYF.

V is TRBV19 and J is TRBJ1-2; TCRdb names TRBD1, which stays unverified in the absence of DNA. Germline V gene lookup returns CDR1 LNHDA and CDR2 SQIVND (reference sequence). The CDR3 length is 15 residues. CDR3 region: CASSTRQGMRDGYTF.

The V and J genes are TRBV5-1 and TRBJ2-6. This CDR3 has 14 residues. Germline CDR1 is SGHRS and CDR2 is YFSETQ. CDR3: CASNQQTGANVLTF.

The chain joins TRBV4-1 to TRBJ2-5. This CDR3 contains 18 residues. From germline, CDR1 is MGHRA and CDR2 YSYEKL. This CDR3 is CASSQESGVSWVQETQYF.

V gene TRBV20-1 combines with J gene TRBJ1-2; the TCRdb D gene call, TRBD1, has no DNA to confirm it. Germline values: CDR1 DFQATT, CDR2 SNEGSKA (reference sequence). The CDR3 consists of 11 residues. This chain's CDR3 is CSARVRGGYTF.

The rearrangement joins TRBV20-1 to TRBJ2-1; the D call from TCRdb, TRBD2, cannot be confirmed without DNA. This CDR3 is built from 14 residues. Germline V gene sequence: CDR1 DFQATT, CDR2 SNEGSKA (reference sequence). CDR3 sequence: CSAPTSGGLNEQFF.

The rearrangement links TRBV7-2 to TRBJ2-5; TCRdb reports TRBD1, a call that lacks DNA to check it against. Germline V lookup: CDR1 SGHTA, CDR2 FQGNSA. The CDR3 is 16 residues long. CDR3 sequence reads: CASRLSGGLIQETQYF.

The V call is TRBV27, the J call TRBJ1-2; checking the TCRdb D call of TRBD1 is not possible without DNA. The CDR3 has 13 residues. Germline V lookup: CDR1 MNHEY, CDR2 SMNVEV (reference sequence). The CDR3 region is CASSYSGGYGYTF.

This rearrangement joins TRBV12-3 or TRBV12-4 to TRBJ1-5; TCRdb gives TRBD1 as the D gene, but with no DNA this cannot be confirmed. The length of the CDR3 is 13 residues. The CDR3 sequence is CASSLGRGQPQHF.

The genes are TRBV29-1 and TRBJ1-1. There are 11 residues in the CDR3. In germline, CDR1 is SQVTM, CDR2 ANQGSEA. The CDR3 sequence is CSVVGATEAFF.

The chain combines TRBV2 with TRBJ1-2. Germline CDR1 is SNHLY and CDR2 is FYNNEI. The CDR3 is 14 residues long. The CDR3 region is CASSEAMTTSGYTF.

The chain has TRBV6-6 and TRBJ2-5; checking the TCRdb D call of TRBD1 is not possible without DNA. Germline CDR1 and CDR2: MNHNY and SVGAGI (reference sequence). The CDR3 has 13 residues. Here the CDR3 reads CASRETGQETQYF.

The chain employs TRBV5-5 and TRBJ1-6; the D call of TRBD1 rests on TCRdb alone, since no DNA is present to check it. CDR1 and CDR2 from the germline V gene are SGHKS and YYEKEE (reference sequence). CDR3 size: 17 residues. This CDR3 reads CASSSRSGQWDNSPLHF.

This CDR3 reads CASSPHVGGADEQYF. V gene TRBV21-1 combines with J gene TRBJ2-7; the D call from TCRdb, TRBD1, cannot be confirmed without DNA. TRBV21-1 is a listed pseudogene. The CDR3 totals 15 residues.

V and J are TRBV15 and TRBJ1-3; the TCRdb call, TRBD1, lacks DNA for checking. Germline V gene lookup returns CDR1 LNHNV and CDR2 YYDKDF (reference sequence). CDR3 length equals 17 residues. CDR3 residues: CATRESGQRGSGNTIYF.

The rearrangement uses TRBV6-5 and TRBJ2-4; without DNA, the TCRdb call of TRBD1 cannot be checked. CDR3 length equals 13 residues. From germline, CDR1 is MNHEY and CDR2 SVGAGI. CDR3 loop: CASPQGAKNIQYF.

The chain recombines TRBV12-3 or TRBV12-4 with TRBJ2-7. CDR3 length: 14 residues. The CDR3 is CASSVTQRSYEQYF.

The J gene is TRBJ2-5, the V gene TRBV19; the D call of TRBD1 rests on TCRdb alone, since no DNA is present to check it. CDR3 length equals 14 residues. In germline, CDR1 is LNHDA, CDR2 SQIVND (reference sequence). The CDR3: CASSIGTGRETQYF.

The gene calls are TRBV18 and TRBJ2-5. Germline V gene data show CDR1 as KGHSH and CDR2 as LQKENI. The length of the CDR3 is 12 residues. The CDR3 loop is CASSPVQETQYF.

Here the CDR3 reads CASSPPVVGGYTF. The chain links TRBV18 to TRBJ1-2. CDR1 is KGHSH, CDR2 LQKENI, per germline. This CDR3 region has 13 residues.

The chain uses TRBV27 and TRBJ2-1; the TRBD1 assignment by TCRdb is unverifiable without DNA. This CDR3 has 15 residues. CDR1 is MNHEY, CDR2 SMNVEV, per germline (reference sequence). This CDR3 reads CVSRIGQGAYNEQFF.